The 32 T cell receptor beta chains below all came from one sample that was sequenced in a study of identical twins. One entry per CDR3 protein results from TCRdb running MiXCR on the 5' RACE reads. This table has about 890,000 distinct CDR3 sequences, around an eighth appearing once. The sample was also reused in another study, on yellow fever vaccine responses in identical twins.

Sequences were obtained from PBMCs. These receptors were obtained from a woman aged 18-30 years in good health.

The chain links TRBV29-1 to TRBJ2-2; D might be TRBD1 or TRBD2, each matching 5 bases. Germline CDR1 and CDR2: SQVTM and ANQGSEA. This CDR3 region has 15 residues. V lost 3 bases, J lost 1 base, and 12 bases lay in between. CDR3 protein: CSVERAGKNTGELFF. In DNA form, the CDR3 reads TGCAGCGTTGAGCGGGCAGGGAAGAACACCGGGGAGCTGTTTTTT.

Remarks on this clonotype: One junction end does not reproduce the germline sequence, and a read error may be involved. This chain uses TRBV11-2 with TRBJ2-1, with 13 bases that match TRBD2. There are 16 residues in the CDR3. Germline CDR1 reads SGHAT; CDR2 reads FQNNGV. The chain's CDR3 is CASSPIGGLAGYSEIF. As DNA, the CDR3 is TGTGCCAGCAGCCCTATAGGGGGACTAGCGGGATATTCGGAGATCTTC.

The table lists this clonotype with many counts. The CDR3 region is CASSFVVNTGELFF. As DNA, the CDR3 is TGTGCCAGCAGCTTTGTGGTGAACACCGGGGAGCTGTTTTTT. The chain combines TRBV7-2 with TRBJ2-2; D not resolved. The germline V gene has CDR1 SGHTA and CDR2 FQGNSA. The CDR3 runs to 14 residues. V lost 3 bases to trimming and J lost 1 base, with 6 bases between them. The full variable domain, with the rest looked up from reference TRBV7-2 and TRBJ2-2, is GAGVSQSPSNKVTEKGKDVELRCDPISGHTALYWYRQSLGQGLEFLIYFQGNSAPDKSGLPSDRFSAERTGGSVSTLTIQRTQQEDSAVYLCASSFVVNTGELFFGEGSRLTVL.

There are a few counts of this clonotype. The V and J genes are TRBV28 and TRBJ2-7; 7 bases are a match to TRBD2. The CDR3 contains 14 residues. Germline-derived CDR1 and CDR2 are MDHEN and SYDVKM. V lost 8 bases to trimming and J lost 2 bases; unmatched junction nucleotides: 9. For the CDR3, the DNA is TGTGCCAGCTTCCCGAGCGGGAACCCCTACGAGCAGTACTTC. Residues: CASFPSGNPYEQYF.

This clonotype was seen more than once but under ten times. This chain joins TRBV10-3 and TRBJ2-1; D not certain. The V gene lost 6 bases and the J gene lost 10 bases, with 16 bases spanning the gap. CDR3 length equals 13 residues. Germline V gene sequence: CDR1 ENHRY, CDR2 SYGVKD. CDR3 amino acids: CAIRKAGASEQFF. The CDR3 nucleotides read TGTGCCATCAGAAAAGCCGGCGCGTCCGAGCAGTTCTTC.

The chain couples TRBV6-1 to TRBJ2-3; a possible D gene is TRBD1 (5 bases). Germline V gives CDR1 MNHNS, CDR2 SASEGT. Trimming took off 5 bases at V and 6 bases at J, with 12 bases between the two ends. This CDR3 contains 13 residues. The CDR3 spells CASSLQYRDTQYF. The DNA of the CDR3 is TGTGCCAGCAGTCTCCAATACAGGGATACGCAGTATTTT.

This chain connects TRBV12-3 or TRBV12-4 to TRBJ1-1; D possibly corresponds to TRBD1 (5 bases). This CDR3 spans 18 amino acids. V lost 5 bases to trimming and J lost 4 bases, with 26 bases between them. The CDR3 DNA follows: TGTGCCAGCAGTCAAAACCCGGGACGGCTGACGAGTCGCACTGAAGCTTTCTTT. Amino acids: CASSQNPGRLTSRTEAFF.

The V gene is TRBV4-1, the J gene TRBJ2-2; D gene ambiguous. The V gene's germline CDR1 is MGHRA and CDR2 YSYEKL. Between the trimmed V and J ends, which lost 4 bases and 4 bases, there was a span of 19 bases. This CDR3 contains 17 residues. CDR3 nucleotide sequence: TGCGCCAGCAGCCTAGATCGGGTTTGGGAAGGCACCGGGGAGCTGTTTTTT. Amino acids: CASSLDRVWEGTGELFF.

This clonotype was seen ten or more times. The chain carries TRBV2 and TRBJ2-5; D is ambiguous. The germline CDR1 and CDR2 sequences are SNHLY and FYNNEI. The length of the CDR3 is 12 residues. The germline V and J ends were trimmed by 8 bases and 4 bases, with 11 bases remaining between them. CDR3 amino acids: CASSSLIETQYF. CDR3 nucleotide sequence: TGTGCCAGCTCCAGCCTCATAGAGACCCAGTACTTC.

At least ten counts were recorded for this clonotype. The rearrangement joins TRBV5-1 to TRBJ2-7; D is unresolved. CDR1 is SGHRS and CDR2 is YFSETQ in the germline V gene. Trimming removed 2 bases from V and 0 bases from J, with 9 bases in between. This CDR3 spans 14 amino acids. Written as DNA, the CDR3 is TGCGCCAGCAGCTTAGACTCTGACTCCTACGAGCAGTACGTC. This translates into CASSLDSDSYEQYV.

In its sample, this clonotype was seen a few times. The chain joins TRBV6-5 to TRBJ1-5; D might be TRBD1 (6 bases). The germline V and J ends were trimmed by 1 base and 4 bases, with 17 bases remaining between them. Germline loops: CDR1 MNHEY, CDR2 SVGAGI. This CDR3 contains 17 residues. CDR3 protein: CASSYWGRPGVNQPQHF. In DNA, the CDR3 is TGTGCCAGCAGTTACTGGGGGCGGCCAGGAGTAAATCAGCCCCAGCATTTT.

This clonotype came up a few times. The rearrangement uses TRBV5-6 and TRBJ2-7, with D hard to call. V was shortened by 0 bases and J by 0 bases, with 7 bases between the two germline ends. Per the germline V gene, CDR1 is SGHDT and CDR2 is YYEEEE. CDR3 length: 14 amino acids. CDR3 region: CASSLGDTSYEQYF. For the CDR3, the DNA is TGTGCCAGCAGCTTGGGTGACACCTCCTACGAGCAGTACTTC.

This clonotype has a handful of counts. This chain connects TRBV7-2 to TRBJ2-7, with 9 bases identical to TRBD2. The V gene's germline CDR1 is SGHTA and CDR2 FQGNSA. There are 16 residues in the CDR3. V lost 5 bases and J lost 1; bases outside the gene matches: 9. The CDR3 here is CASSPGGLAPSYEQYF. DNA of the CDR3: TGTGCCAGCAGCCCCGGAGGACTAGCGCCGTCCTACGAGCAGTACTTC. The entire variable domain, with the rest obtained from reference TRBV7-2 and TRBJ2-7, is as follows: GAGVSQSPSNKVTEKGKDVELRCDPISGHTALYWYRQSLGQGLEFLIYFQGNSAPDKSGLPSDRFSAERTGGSVSTLTIQRTQQEDSAVYLCASSPGGLAPSYEQYFGPGTRLTVT.

The rearrangement uses TRBV12-3 or TRBV12-4 and TRBJ1-2, with 9 bases matching TRBD1. V lost 3 bases and J lost 8; bases outside the gene matches: 13. CDR3 length: 16 amino acids. The CDR3 loop reads CASSFLLGTGSRGYTF. The CDR3 DNA sequence: TGTGCCAGCAGTTTCTTGTTGGGGACAGGGTCTAGAGGCTACACCTTC.

The V call is TRBV20-1, the J call TRBJ1-1, with unresolved D. With 1 base removed from V and 4 bases from J, the gap between germline ends came to 7 bases. Looked up from germline, CDR1 is DFQATT and CDR2 is SNEGSKA (reference sequence). The CDR3 has 12 amino acids. CDR3 nucleotide sequence: TGCAGTGCTAGAGGAACAGCCACTGAAGCTTTCTTT. This codes for CSARGTATEAFF.

There are a few counts of this clonotype. The chain is built from TRBV7-9 and TRBJ2-1, with D perhaps matching TRBD2 (6 bases). Germline loops: CDR1 SEHNR, CDR2 FQNEAQ (reference sequence). CDR3 length: 15 amino acids. Trimming took 4 bases from V and 2 from J, leaving 12 bases between them. DNA for the CDR3: TGTGCCAGCAGCTCCTCCGGCGGGACCTACAATGAGCAGTTCTTC. Protein sequence: CASSSSGGTYNEQFF.

This clonotype was seen only a few times. The chain joins TRBV25-1 to TRBJ1-4, with D perhaps TRBD1 (5 bases). V was trimmed by 4 bases and J by 4 bases, leaving 13 bases between them. Germline V gives CDR1 MGHDK, CDR2 SYGVNS. The CDR3 has 15 residues. The chain's CDR3 is CASSAGGGNNEKLFF. The DNA for the CDR3 is TGTGCCAGCAGTGCGGGGGGAGGAAATAATGAAAAACTGTTTTTT.

V is TRBV7-8 and J is TRBJ2-3; 10 positions match TRBD2. V lost 5 bases and J lost 2; bases outside the gene matches: 7. Germline V gene sequence: CDR1 SGHVS, CDR2 FQNEAQ. The CDR3 has 16 residues. The CDR3 loop reads CASSREGTSVTDTQYF. DNA of the CDR3: TGTGCCAGCAGCCGGGAGGGGACTAGCGTCACAGATACGCAGTATTTT.

CDR3: CASSLDAISGANVLTF. CDR3 sequence (DNA): TGTGCCAGCAGCTTGGATGCGATCTCTGGGGCCAACGTCCTGACTTTC. J is TRBJ2-6 and V is TRBV5-4; no firm D call. The germline CDR1 and CDR2 sequences are SGHNT and YYREEE (reference sequence). V was trimmed by 0 bases and J by 0 bases, leaving 7 bases between them. This CDR3 is 16 amino acids long.

J is TRBJ2-2 and V is TRBV12-3 or TRBV12-4; tentative D call: TRBD2 (5 bases). This CDR3 has 14 residues. Between the trimmed V and J ends, which lost 8 bases and 4 bases, there was a span of 14 bases. CDR3 region: CASRGRAGTGELFF. The CDR3 DNA reads TGTGCCAGCCGAGGGCGGGCGGGCACCGGGGAGCTGTTTTTT.

This clonotype showed up just a few times. V is TRBV13 and J is TRBJ1-5; 8 positions match TRBD1. Germline V gives CDR1 PRHDT, CDR2 FYEKMQ (reference sequence). J lost 4 bases, V lost 1 base, and 9 bases had no gene match. This CDR3 is built from 17 residues. The CDR3 sequence is CASSLVQGVSPNQPQHF. The CDR3, as DNA: TGTGCCAGCAGCTTAGTACAGGGGGTTTCCCCGAATCAGCCCCAGCATTTT.

Worth noting for this clonotype: One end of the junction is discordant with germline, which a read error may explain. The chain employs TRBV4-1 and TRBJ2-1, with 7 bases fitting TRBD2. This CDR3 has 13 amino acids. Germline CDR1 and CDR2: MGHRA and YSYEKL. The CDR3 DNA is TGCGCCAGCAGCCAAGTGAGGAGCGGGGAGCAGTTTTTC. Its protein product is CASSQVRSGEQFF.

The sample holds a few counts of this clonotype. The genes are TRBV12-3 or TRBV12-4 and TRBJ2-5, with D possibly being TRBD2 (5 bases). The V and J ends lost 1 base and 1 base respectively, with 16 bases between them. This CDR3 spans 17 amino acids. The CDR3 DNA follows: TGTGCCAGCAGTTTAGGAATGGTGCGAGGAGGCCAAGAGACCCAGTACTTC. Translation: CASSLGMVRGGQETQYF.

Many counts were recorded for this clonotype. The chain combines TRBV10-3 with TRBJ1-2; perhaps TRBD1 as D (5 bases). Germline assignment: CDR1 ENHRY and CDR2 SYGVKD. Trimming removed 6 bases from V and 4 bases from J, with 15 bases in between. The length of the CDR3 is 14 residues. CDR3: CAISAGGGSYGYTF. CDR3 in DNA: TGTGCCATCAGCGCCGGTGGGGGTAGCTATGGCTACACCTTC.

The rearrangement joins TRBV5-1 to TRBJ2-5; D unclear. Trimming shortened V by 10 bases and J by 2 bases, and 15 bases separated the two germline ends. This CDR3 is 13 amino acids long. Per the germline V gene, CDR1 is SGHRS and CDR2 is YFSETQ. The CDR3 DNA reads as TGCGCCTCTCAGACTGGGCCACAAGAGACCCAGTACTTC. It specifies CASQTGPQETQYF.

The chain joins TRBV6-1 to TRBJ2-1; 10 nucleotides match TRBD2. The CDR3 length is 16 residues. J gave up 5 bases and V 1 base, and 5 bases lay outside the gene matches. The germline gives CDR1 MNHNS, CDR2 SASEGT. This CDR3 reads CASSEVGLAYNNEQFF. The CDR3 nucleotides are TGTGCCAGCAGTGAAGTGGGACTAGCGTATAACAATGAGCAGTTCTTC.

This clonotype was seen only a few times. The chain has TRBV6-5 and TRBJ2-7; 7 positions match TRBD1. The length of the CDR3 is 14 residues. The V and J ends lost 4 bases and 6 bases, in that order; junction bases with no gene match: 9. Germline CDR1 reads MNHEY; CDR2 reads SVGAGI. DNA of the CDR3: TGTGCCAGCAGTTTGGTCAAGCAGGGGGTCGAGCAGTACTTC. Amino acid sequence: CASSLVKQGVEQYF.

The chain is built from TRBV6-1 and TRBJ2-7; a weak D match, TRBD2 (5 bases). The CDR3 extends over 14 amino acids. Trimming removed 4 bases from V and 2 bases from J, with 12 bases in between. Germline lookup yields CDR1 MNHNS and CDR2 SASEGT. This CDR3 is CASSGEKEAYEQYF. CDR3 nucleotide sequence: TGTGCCAGCAGTGGGGAGAAGGAGGCCTACGAGCAGTACTTC.

The chain's CDR3 is CASSLAFLGVTDTQYF. CDR3 coding DNA: TGTGCCAGCAGCTTAGCGTTCCTGGGTGTCACAGATACGCAGTATTTT. This chain uses TRBV7-2 with TRBJ2-3; D is unresolved. The ends were cut back, 0 bases at V and 2 bases at J, with 12 bases in the middle. The CDR3 length is 16 residues. Germline lookup yields CDR1 SGHTA and CDR2 FQGNSA.

This clonotype was detected only a few times. In DNA form, the CDR3 reads TGCAGTGCTCTCCTAGCGGACTACAATGAGCAGTTCTTC. Protein product: CSALLADYNEQFF. The chain employs TRBV20-1 and TRBJ2-1; 7 bases agree with TRBD2. Trimming cost V 5 bases and J 3 bases; bases outside gene matches: 4. Looked up from germline, CDR1 is DFQATT and CDR2 is SNEGSKA (reference sequence). This CDR3 has 13 residues.

This clonotype showed up just a few times. The chain links TRBV6-5 to TRBJ2-2; maybe TRBD2 (6 bases). The V end was cut by 0 bases, the J end by 6 bases, with 17 bases between. The CDR3 loop spans 17 amino acids. Germline CDR1 and CDR2: MNHEY and SVGAGI. CDR3 nucleotide sequence: TGTGCCAGCAGTTACTCGAATCCTTGGACTACATCCGGGGAGCTGTTTTTT. Residues: CASSYSNPWTTSGELFF.

This clonotype occurred many times. This chain connects TRBV12-3 or TRBV12-4 to TRBJ1-4, with 12 bases fitting TRBD1. The CDR3 runs 21 residues. V trimming: 3 bases; J trimming: 0 bases; junction bases outside the gene matches: 14. The CDR3 DNA reads TGTGCCAGCAGTTTCCGAACCCCGGGACAGGGGGCGTCGGCAACTAATGAAAAACTGTTTTTT. Translation gives CASSFRTPGQGASATNEKLFF.